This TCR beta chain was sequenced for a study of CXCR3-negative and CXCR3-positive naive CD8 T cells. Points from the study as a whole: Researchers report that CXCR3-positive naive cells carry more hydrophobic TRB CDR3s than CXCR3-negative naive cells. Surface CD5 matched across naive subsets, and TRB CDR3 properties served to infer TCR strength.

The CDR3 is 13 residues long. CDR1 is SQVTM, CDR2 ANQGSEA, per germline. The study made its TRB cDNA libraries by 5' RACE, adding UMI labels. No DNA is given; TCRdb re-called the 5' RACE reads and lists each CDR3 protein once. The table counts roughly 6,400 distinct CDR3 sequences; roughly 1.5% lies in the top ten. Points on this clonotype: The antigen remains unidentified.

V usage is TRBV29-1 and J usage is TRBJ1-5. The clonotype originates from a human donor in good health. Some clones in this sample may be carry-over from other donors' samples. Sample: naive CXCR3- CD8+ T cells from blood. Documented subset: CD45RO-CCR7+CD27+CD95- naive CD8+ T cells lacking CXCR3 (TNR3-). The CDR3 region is CSATDALNQPQHF.